These T cell receptor beta chains were read from a single sample in a study of control samples from healthy donors and cancer patients. Here immunoSEQ multiplex PCR was the method, and the copy in TCRdb shows in-frame clones only, minus some. Of 150,000 or so clones detected, over 90% appear once; the ten largest clones hold 11% to 15%. The sample was PBMCs. The source of these receptors is a man aged 55 to 70 with colorectal cancer. CDR3s include the opening cysteine and the closing phenylalanine or tryptophan. A D gene is named only where the DNA matches it firmly. Size is stated for part of the rows, as once, few or many counts, or as a class when the clone is expanded.

.	TRBV6-4	TRBJ2-2	.	TGTGCCAGCAGTGACTCGAGTCTTGGGGGCCGGGGCAGATCTGGGGAGCTGTTTTTT	CASSDSSLGGRGRSGELFF
TRBD1	TRBV27	TRBJ2-2	once	TGTGCCAGCAGCCTACGGGCAGGGGGTAAAAACACCGGGGAGCTGTTTTTT	CASSLRAGGKNTGELFF
.	TRBV6-5	TRBJ1-4	.	TGTGCCAGCACCGAGAGGGGAGGAGAAAAACTGTTTTTT	CASTERGGEKLFF
TRBD1	TRBV5-1	TRBJ1-6	.	TGCGCCAGCAGCCCCGAGACAGGGTTACTATCACCCCTCCACTTT	CASSPETGLLSPLHF
.	TRBV27	TRBJ1-5	.	TGTGCCAGCAGTTTCCGCACGCCAAGAGGCGGGGTTTATAGCAATCAGCCCCAGCATTTT	CASSFRTPRGGVYSNQPQHF
.	TRBV24-1	TRBJ2-1	.	TGTGCCACCAGTGATTTGTGGGACAATGAGCAGTTCTTC	CATSDLWDNEQFF
.	TRBV30	TRBJ1-1	.	TGTGCCTGGAAACTAGGGCTGGCTGGGACTGAAGCTTTCTTT	CAWKLGLAGTEAFF
.	TRBV30	TRBJ1-2	.	TGTGCCGCTAACAGGGACGACTATGGCTACACCTTC	CAANRDDYGYTF
.	TRBV5-1	TRBJ1-1	.	TGCGCCAGCAGCCAAAGCGCCGAAGCTTTCTTT	CASSQSAEAFF
.	TRBV29-1	TRBJ1-2	.	TGCAGCGTTGAAGTGAGTCAGAATGGCTACACCTTC	CSVEVSQNGYTF
.	TRBV20-1	TRBJ2-5	once	TGCAGTGCTACCCGAGAGACCCAGTACTTC	CSATRETQYF
TRBD1	TRBV5-6	TRBJ2-2	.	TGTGCCAGCAGCGGTCCGGGACAGGGGCGGAACACCGGGGAGCTGTTTTTT	CASSGPGQGRNTGELFF
TRBD2	TRBV19	TRBJ2-3	.	TGTGCCAGGGAGGGGCGACTAGCGGGGGCAACAGATACGCAGTATTTT	CAREGRLAGATDTQYF
TRBD2	TRBV4-3	TRBJ2-3	.	TGCGCCAGCAGCCCCCATCTAGCGGGGGGAACAGATACGCAGTATTTT	CASSPHLAGGTDTQYF
.	TRBV11-3	TRBJ2-5	.	TGTGCCAGCAGCTTAAGGGCAGTGGCAGGAGAGACCCAGTACTTC	CASSLRAVAGETQYF
TRBD2	TRBV24-1	TRBJ2-2	.	TGTGCCACCAGTGTATCGGCGGGGGGCCCGGAAACCGGGGAGCTGTTTTTT	CATSVSAGGPETGELFF
.	TRBV12-3/TRBV12-4	TRBJ2-1	.	TGTGCCAGCACCCCGAGGGGCAGGGGCGAGCAGTTCTTC	CASTPRGRGEQFF
.	TRBV19	TRBJ1-1	.	TGTGCCAGTAGGAAGGGGACCTCCCGGAACACTGAAGCTTTCTTT	CASRKGTSRNTEAFF
.	TRBV6-6	TRBJ2-6	.	TGTGCCAGCAGGTACTCTGGGGCCAACGTCCTGACTTTC	CASRYSGANVLTF
.	TRBV5-8	TRBJ2-7	.	TGTGCCAGCAGCCCGTACTACGAGCAGTACTTC	CASSPYYEQYF
TRBD2	TRBV2	TRBJ2-5	.	TGTGCCAGCAGTTTTCGGGGGGGGGAAGAGACCCAGTACTTC	CASSFRGGEETQYF
TRBD1	TRBV5-1	TRBJ1-1	.	TGCGCCAGCAGCTGGAGGGGGCAGGGCACTGAAGCTTTCTTT	CASSWRGQGTEAFF